The 23 T cell receptor beta chains below all came from one sample that was sequenced in a study of T cell responses to AZD1222 COVID-19 vaccine. Libraries were prepared by immunoSEQ multiplex PCR; TCRdb keeps only in-frame clonotypes and omits some of them. This sample yields approximately 120,000 clones, of which around 87% are seen a single time; 10% to 15% belongs to the top ten. Sequencing was performed on peripheral blood, taken on day 0 of AZD1222 vaccination. These receptors were collected from an adult in good health.

The chain is built from TRBV6-6 and TRBJ1-4; D gene unclear. CDR3 length: 14 residues. Germline V lookup: CDR1 MNHNY, CDR2 SVGAGI (reference sequence). Deletions cut 6 bases from V and 8 bases from J, with 16 bases between. CDR3 region: CASRTGLKAEKLFF. The CDR3 bases are TGTGCCAGCAGGACCGGGCTCAAAGCCGAAAAACTGTTTTTT.

The genes are TRBV27 and TRBJ2-7; D possibly uses TRBD1 or TRBD2 (7 bases each). V was pared by 6 bases and J by 5 bases, with 14 bases between. The V gene's germline CDR1 is MNHEY and CDR2 SMNVEV (reference sequence). The CDR3 is 13 residues long. The CDR3 loop is CASRLTGRDEQYF. The CDR3 DNA reads as TGTGCCAGCAGACTGACAGGGAGGGACGAGCAGTACTTC.

The V gene is TRBV5-1, the J gene TRBJ1-5; D is possibly TRBD1 (5 bases). With 0 bases removed from V and 7 bases from J, the gap between germline ends came to 11 bases. Germline V gives CDR1 SGHRS, CDR2 YFSETQ. The CDR3 covers 14 residues. CDR3 loop: CASSLEGRGQPQHF. DNA for the CDR3: TGCGCCAGCAGCTTGGAAGGGAGGGGACAGCCCCAGCATTTT.

V is TRBV7-9 and J is TRBJ2-7; tentatively, D is TRBD1 or TRBD2 (5 bases each). CDR1 and CDR2 from the germline V gene are SEHNR and FQNEAQ (reference sequence). V was shortened by 0 bases and J by 2 bases, with 5 bases between the two germline ends. This CDR3 has 13 residues. The CDR3, as DNA: TGTGCCAGCAGCTTAGCGGGGGCCTACGAGCAGTACTTC. Translation: CASSLAGAYEQYF.

The chain joins TRBV5-4 to TRBJ2-2; D gene unclear. V was cut by 1 base and J by 4 bases, with 8 bases left in between. CDR1 and CDR2 from the germline V gene are SGHNT and YYREEE (reference sequence). The CDR3 is 14 residues long. CDR3 nucleotide sequence: TGTGCCAGCAGCTTGTCTACTTTCACCGGGGAGCTGTTTTTT. Translated, it gives CASSLSTFTGELFF. The full variable domain, completed using reference TRBV5-4 and TRBJ2-2, is ETGVTQSPTHLIKTRGQQVTLRCSSQSGHNTVSWYQQALGQGPQFIFQYYREEENGRGNFPPRFSGLQFPNYSSELNVNALELDDSALYLCASSLSTFTGELFFGEGSRLTVL.

This rearrangement joins TRBV19 to TRBJ2-3; D may be TRBD1 (5 bases). CDR1 is LNHDA, CDR2 SQIVND, per germline (reference sequence). V was cut by 5 bases and J by 4 bases, with 16 bases left in between. The CDR3 spans 15 residues. The DNA of the CDR3 is TGTGCCAGTAGTTCCAGGAGTAGGGGCGCAGATACGCAGTATTTT. It translates to CASSSRSRGADTQYF.

The chain couples TRBV9 to TRBJ2-1; 15 bases fit TRBD2. After removal of 0 bases from V and 6 bases from J, the junction contained 1 base not matched to a gene. Germline CDR1 reads SGDLS; CDR2 reads YYNGEE. The CDR3 covers 16 residues. The CDR3 protein is CASSVEGLAGGNEQFF. The DNA for the CDR3 is TGTGCCAGCAGCGTAGAGGGACTAGCGGGAGGCAATGAGCAGTTCTTC.

This chain uses TRBV7-9 with TRBJ2-2; the match to TRBD1 covers 11 bases. CDR3 length: 17 amino acids. The germline V gene has CDR1 SEHNR and CDR2 FQNEAQ (reference sequence). With 4 bases clipped from V and 5 bases from J, the junction kept 9 bases outside the gene matches. CDR3 amino acids: CASSSPRTGGYTGELFF. CDR3 bases: TGTGCCAGCAGCTCTCCCCGGACAGGGGGCTATACCGGGGAGCTGTTTTTT. Complete variable domain (other parts from reference TRBV7-9 and TRBJ2-2): DTGVSQNPRHKITKRGQNVTFRCDPISEHNRLYWYRQTLGQGPEFLTYFQNEAQLEKSRLLSDRFSAERPKGSFSTLEIQRTEQGDSAMYLCASSSPRTGGYTGELFFGEGSRLTVL.

The chain employs TRBV12-3 or TRBV12-4 and TRBJ1-2; no reliable D call. V was shortened by 5 bases and J by 5 bases, with 6 bases between the two germline ends. This CDR3 is 11 amino acids long. CDR3 sequence: CASSPGYGYTF. The CDR3 nucleotides are TGTGCCAGCAGTCCGGGATATGGCTACACCTTC.

This rearrangement joins TRBV19 to TRBJ2-5, with 10 bases identical to TRBD2. The V gene end was trimmed by 5 bases and the J gene end by 7 bases; junction bases not matched to a gene: 10. Germline V CDR1 and CDR2: LNHDA, SQIVND (reference sequence). This CDR3 spans 15 amino acids. The CDR3 bases are TGTGCCAGTAGTGCCCCTAGCCAGCGGGAGGGGACCCAGTACTTC. Amino acids: CASSAPSQREGTQYF.

The chain links TRBV6-5 to TRBJ2-3; 9 bases are a match to TRBD2. J gave up 4 bases and V 5 bases, and 7 bases lay outside the gene matches. The CDR3 loop spans 15 amino acids. CDR1 is MNHEY, CDR2 SVGAGI, per germline. The CDR3 bases are TGTGCCAGCAGTAAGGCGGGAGGGTGGGCAGATACGCAGTATTTT. This codes for CASSKAGGWADTQYF.

The CDR3 loop is CASSRRRDRGNQPQHF. CDR3 sequence (DNA): TGTGCCAGCTCCCGTCGTAGGGACAGGGGCAATCAGCCCCAGCATTTT. V gene TRBV27 combines with J gene TRBJ1-5; TRBD1 agrees at 9 bases. The CDR3 length is 16 residues. Germline V gene lookup returns CDR1 MNHEY and CDR2 SMNVEV (reference sequence). J was trimmed by 2 bases and V by 8 bases; bases with no gene match: 10.

The J gene is TRBJ2-2, the V gene TRBV9; D remains unclear. The CDR3 loop spans 13 amino acids. Germline V gene data show CDR1 as SGDLS and CDR2 as YYNGEE. V dropped 3 bases and J dropped 7 bases, with 10 bases sitting between them. CDR3 region: CASSAVGGGELFF. The CDR3 bases are TGTGCCAGCAGCGCGGTTGGTGGCGGGGAGCTGTTTTTT.

The gene calls are TRBV19 and TRBJ1-5; D might be TRBD1 (5 bases). Trimming took 4 bases from V and 4 from J, leaving 11 bases between them. CDR1 is LNHDA, CDR2 SQIVND, per germline (reference sequence). The CDR3 totals 14 residues. CDR3 in amino acids: CASSTTGGNQPQHF. CDR3 in DNA: TGTGCCAGTAGTACTACGGGGGGGAATCAGCCCCAGCATTTT.

The chain couples TRBV30 to TRBJ2-3; 10 bases fit TRBD2. The germline CDR1 and CDR2 sequences are GTSNPN and SVGIG (reference sequence). The CDR3 sequence is 13 residues long. V trimming: 8 bases; J trimming: 2 bases; junction bases outside the gene matches: 4. CDR3 region: CAGSGGITDTQYF. CDR3 coding DNA: TGTGCCGGTAGCGGGGGGATCACAGATACGCAGTATTTT.

The rearrangement joins TRBV4-1 to TRBJ2-7, with TRBD1 matching 7 bases. The CDR3 covers 14 residues. V gave up 3 bases and J gave up 2 bases; unmatched junction bases: 4. Germline V CDR1 and CDR2: MGHRA, YSYEKL. CDR3 nucleotides: TGCGCCAGCAGCCATACCGGGACAGCCTACGAGCAGTACTTC. The encoded protein is CASSHTGTAYEQYF.

The chain couples TRBV5-8 to TRBJ2-1, with 9 bases lining up with TRBD2. Germline CDR1 is SGHTS and CDR2 is YDEGEE. The trim removed 3 bases at V and 4 bases at J, leaving 8 bases unmatched. The CDR3 is 16 amino acids. CDR3: CASSSIRTSVYNEQFF. The CDR3 nucleotides read TGTGCCAGCAGCTCTATAAGGACTAGCGTTTACAATGAGCAGTTCTTC.

V and J are TRBV7-9 and TRBJ1-2; a weak D match, TRBD1 (5 bases). The CDR3 consists of 14 residues. The V gene's germline CDR1 is SEHNR and CDR2 FQNEAQ (reference sequence). V was clipped by 6 bases and J by 8 bases, with 19 bases between them. The CDR3 nucleotides read TGTGCCAGCAGGATGGGGCAGGGCGGTGCCGGCTACACCTTC. It translates to CASRMGQGGAGYTF.

The chain combines TRBV12-3 or TRBV12-4 with TRBJ1-3; no reliable D call. This CDR3 spans 13 amino acids. The ends were cut back, 8 bases at V and 0 bases at J, with 8 bases in the middle. The CDR3 here is CASGTNSGNTIYF. The CDR3 nucleotides are TGTGCCAGCGGCACAAACTCTGGAAACACCATATATTTT.

The rearrangement uses TRBV20-1 and TRBJ2-7; D may be TRBD2 (7 bases). V was shortened by 3 bases and J by 5 bases, with 17 bases between the two germline ends. The CDR3 runs to 14 residues. Looked up from germline, CDR1 is DFQATT and CDR2 is SNEGSKA (reference sequence). In nucleotides, the CDR3 is TGCAGTGCTAGTCGGCCGGCGGGGGCAGACGAGCAGTACTTC. Its translation: CSASRPAGADEQYF.

In DNA form, the CDR3 reads TGTGCCAGCAGCGTGTTCGACAGTACCCCATCTGGAAACACCATATATTTT. Amino acid sequence: CASSVFDSTPSGNTIYF. The genes are TRBV9 and TRBJ1-3; maybe TRBD1 (5 bases). Germline assignment: CDR1 SGDLS and CDR2 YYNGEE. The V end was cut by 2 bases, the J end by 1 base, with 16 bases between. CDR3 length: 17 residues.

V is TRBV6-5 and J is TRBJ2-1; 9 bases agree with TRBD2. The CDR3 spans 13 residues. The V and J ends lost 5 bases and 13 bases, in that order; junction bases with no gene match: 9. Per germline, CDR1 MNHEY and CDR2 SVGAGI. DNA for the CDR3: TGTGCCAGCAGTAAGACGACTAGCGGCCTCCAGTTCTTC. This translates into CASSKTTSGLQFF.

The CDR3 nucleotides are TGTGCCAGTAGTATACAGGGGTGGAGAGGGACAGAGACCCAGTACTTC. This gives the protein CASSIQGWRGTETQYF. The gene calls are TRBV19 and TRBJ2-5; D is possibly TRBD1 (6 bases). From germline, CDR1 is LNHDA and CDR2 SQIVND (reference sequence). There are 16 residues in the CDR3. Trimming stripped 2 bases from V and 4 bases from J, with 17 bases between.